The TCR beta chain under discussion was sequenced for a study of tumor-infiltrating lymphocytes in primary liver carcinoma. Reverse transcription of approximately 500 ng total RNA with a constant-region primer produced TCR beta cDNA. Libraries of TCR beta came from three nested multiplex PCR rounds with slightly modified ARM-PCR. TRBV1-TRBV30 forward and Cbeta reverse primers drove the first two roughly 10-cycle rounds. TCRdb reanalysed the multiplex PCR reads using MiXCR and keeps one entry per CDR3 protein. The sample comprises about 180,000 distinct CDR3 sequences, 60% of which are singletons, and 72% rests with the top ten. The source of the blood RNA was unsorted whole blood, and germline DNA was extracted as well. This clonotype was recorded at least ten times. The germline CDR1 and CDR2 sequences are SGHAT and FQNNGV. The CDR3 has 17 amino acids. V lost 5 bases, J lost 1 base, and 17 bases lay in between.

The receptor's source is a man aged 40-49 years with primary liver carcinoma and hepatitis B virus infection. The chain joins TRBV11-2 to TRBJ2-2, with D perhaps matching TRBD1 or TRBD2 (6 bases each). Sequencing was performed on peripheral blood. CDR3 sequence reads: CASSPGARAWNTGELFF. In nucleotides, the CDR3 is TGTGCCAGCAGCCCGGGGGCAAGGGCATGGAACACCGGGGAGCTGTTTTTT.